The TCR beta chain under discussion was sequenced for a study of cytomegalovirus exposure and HLA in healthy donors (dated by TCRdb to 2015 to 2018). About the full investigation: An earlier analysis of roughly 500 of the donors reported about 250 Gb of sequence data and roughly 100 million unique TCR beta sequences from about 179 million T cells. A later analysis re-examined previously published TCR beta repertoires from about 670 donors and added high-resolution HLA genotyping to investigate patterns of TCR occurrence. The number of typed donors differed by locus: roughly 629-640 for A, B, C, DRB1 and DQB1; some 500 for DQA1; approximately 600 for DPA1; and 400 to 480 for DPB1. Because of strong linkage in the cohort, roughly five DR-DQ haplotypes were treated as single units for association and clustering. Both class I and class II loci were covered by HLA typing, at four-digit resolution. An earlier analysis of 587 of the donors used high-throughput TCR beta sequencing to judge whether each TCR beta V gene segment behaved as functional or pseudogenic. To predict cytomegalovirus infection status, the study combined high-throughput TCR immunosequencing, statistical association of individual TCRs with disease status, and machine learning. The T cell repertoires of some 700 subjects were profiled by immunosequencing and related to cytomegalovirus serostatus. Every repertoire in the discovery cohort had been generated on one and the same sequencing platform. In addition to the first cohort of roughly 670 subjects, a separate validation cohort of about 120 different subjects was used. The later analysis used no new phenotypic data to find candidate immune exposures, relying instead on TCR beta sequences and their occurrence across donors. Donor age, sex, ethnicity and CMV serostatus were compiled together with the repertoire data. In a later genetic analysis, genome-wide SNP genotypes for about 55% of the roughly 700 donors were used, and that subset was treated as a discovery cohort. The study was designed to test whether signatures of past pathogen exposure could be identified by cataloging public T cell receptors. An early release covering more than 500 HLA-typed donors comprised roughly 300 gigabases of sequencing data and around 86 million unique TCR sequences. Of the roughly 420 genotyped donors, 80% to 90% were placed in the genetic ancestry cluster associated with self-reported Caucasian donors. Across around 400 genotyped donors of the cohort, an average of roughly 250,000 unique TCR beta nucleotide sequences per donor were sequenced, and roughly 18% of those sequences were non-productive. Here is what the overall study found, with its caveats: Because some donors lacked HLA typing at each locus, the association tests relied only on the typed subset. A later analysis associated roughly 17,000 TCR beta sequences with specific HLA alleles at a false discovery rate of 0.05. The authors suggested that the approach could potentially be generalized to other disease states and immunological phenotypes. Only TCR beta chains were sequenced in this cohort, and the absence of alpha or paired-chain data limited detectable features. Compared with the approximately 710-donor mean, donors in an Asian-associated ancestry cluster had fewer N-insertions in productive TCRs, according to a later genetic analysis. Correlated functional status among segregating V segments might be attributable to linkage disequilibrium, but an unknown experimental factor could not be ruled out. According to a later analysis, most CMV-associated TCR beta chains appeared to be HLA-restricted, and the HLA associations seemed to be driven largely by CMV exposure. A further reported finding was that TCR beta sequences accurately predicted the HLA-A and HLA-B alleles for most subjects in the first cohort. Assigning TCR associations to individual alleles was difficult when HLA alleles, especially DR and DQ, strongly co-occurred. In an earlier analysis of more than 450 of the donors, most TCR beta V segments were observed in productive rearrangements about 87% or about 30% of the time, broadly matching IMGT annotations. According to a later analysis, TCR association rates differed among HLA loci, with DRB1 alleles showing the most associated TCRs and HLA-C alleles showing the fewest. The only immune exposure information available for the cohort was CMV serostatus. A later analysis found that HLA-associated TCR beta chains were more clonally expanded and had lower generation probabilities than equally common non-associated chains. A few of the identified cytomegalovirus-associated TCR beta chains were confirmed in vitro to be specific for cytomegalovirus antigens. A later analysis reported that several top co-occurrence clusters appeared linked to parvovirus B19, influenza, CMV and Epstein-Barr virus. V-gene and J-gene trimming of TCR beta chains was associated with a missense DCLRE1C variant in a later genetic analysis, and the association was replicated in an independent cohort. A cluster of highly shared sequence variants was judged likely to be a technical artifact of the sequencing pipeline. About 17 rarely observed V segments, including chromosome 9 orphons, were excluded from the earlier analysis of about 610 of the donors because counts were too low. In the study, some 180 TCR beta chains were listed as associated with cytomegalovirus. Cytomegalovirus status was reported to be diagnosed by the classifier with high specificity and sensitivity in both the original and validation cohorts. Most TCR sequences were observed very rarely across donors, whereas some public TCRs were present in many individuals. Roughly uniform sequencing depth across donors was assumed in presence/absence analyses, although this assumption may not hold. Some IMGT-functional V segments, including TRBV6-2 and TRBV6-3, could not be distinguished by the 87-base-pair reads and were therefore excluded.

Library method: the immunoSEQ multiplex PCR assay. For the multiplex PCR, a mixture combining 60 forward primers for TCR Vbeta segments and 13 reverse primers for TCR Jbeta segments was used. The CDR3 region of rearranged TCR beta genes was amplified from genomic DNA by a multiplex PCR assay. The Illumina HiSeq System was used to sequence the amplified TCR beta libraries as 87-base-pair reads. The authors processed their data as follows. A later analysis counted tens of millions of unique TCR beta chains across the 666 repertoires, and about 10 million of these chains were shared by at least two donors. To remove PCR and sequencing errors, raw reads were error-corrected and collapsed into unique sequences using a nearest-neighbor algorithm that merged closely related sequences. To assign V, D and J gene segments, CDR3 sequences were aligned to IMGT reference sequences. For a sequence to be retained, a match of at least six nucleotides was required to both a V gene segment and a J gene segment. Rearrangements were classified as productive when the CDR3 lacked stop codons and remained in frame with V and J, and all other rearrangements were classified as non-productive. CDR3 was defined according to IMGT convention as the region running from the second conserved V-encoded cysteine to the conserved J-encoded phenylalanine. In an earlier analysis of approximately 500 of the donors, sequences lacking an unambiguous match to a single V gene segment were excluded. In an earlier analysis of a few hundred of the donors, V segments were called functional above 56.7% productive rearrangements and were called segregating when the between-donor standard deviation exceeded 5%. A statistical classification framework was developed to diagnose cytomegalovirus status using the catalog of TCR beta chain sequences. A later analysis assigned V and J genes by comparing TCR nucleotide sequences with IMGT/GENE-DB human TR gene sequences. The TCRdist pipeline was used in a later analysis to assign CDR3 sequences and most-parsimonious VDJ recombination scenarios. In a later analysis, each TCR beta chain was defined by its CDR3 amino acid sequence together with its V-gene family, and reads without a unique V-gene family were excluded. A later analysis removed roughly 590 highly shared, low-generation-probability nucleotide sequences to deal with suspected cross-contamination and a sequencing artifact. In a later analysis, a clonal expansion index was calculated for each public chain from normalized within-repertoire ranks of inferred template counts. Generation probabilities in a later analysis came from a VDJ recombination model fitted to out-of-frame rearrangements, and those results were checked against IGoR. Hypergeometric tests were used in a later analysis to score TCR-TCR, TCR-HLA and TCR-CMV co-occurrence, with a repertoire-size bias correction applied to the TCR pairs. A later analysis estimated false discovery rates by permuting HLA or CMV assignments 20 times. A later analysis grouped co-occurring TCRs with DBSCAN, adding TCRdist sequence similarity when clustering within HLA-allele-positive subsets. Repertoires with fewer than 30,000 or more than 120,000 public chains were left out of co-occurrence clustering, as were a handful of repertoires with anomalous nucleotide sharing. This immuneACCESS table, as held by TCRdb, lists in-frame sequences with V and J called but not all clones. Of the missing ones, under half trace to an unresolved V gene in checked studies; the others have no known cause. V and J calls and clone size are given by that table; D and trimming were obtained from the DNA. The sample includes 100,000 to 150,000 clones, with more than 65% observed a single time. The ten biggest clones cover roughly 13% of the sample.

In total, approximately 610 healthy bone marrow donors made up the cohort. All cohort members were sampled while nominally healthy, although unrecorded immune exposures were likely present. The donor tested CMV seropositive, placing the donor among the 310 or so seropositive members of the cohort. A peripheral blood sample was provided by each donor, and peripheral blood mononuclear cells were used for TCR beta sequencing. The Qiagen DNeasy Blood Extraction Kit was used to extract genomic DNA from the blood cell samples. The germline V and J ends show losses of 1 base and 5 bases respectively, and no gene match explains 4 bases of the junction. The CDR3 runs 14 amino acids, cysteine and phenylalanine included. Left in the record is the CDR3 DNA by itself, 42 bases read in frame from the first base. From a lookup of the germline V gene, CDR1 and CDR2 are SGHVS and FNYEAQ. Worth noting for this clone: Its antigen specificity is not known. Base qualities are missing; no much larger clone stands one base away.

Specimen: PBMCs. This sequence was found in a middle-aged woman in good health and CMV-seropositive. Recombination connected TRBV7-6 to TRBJ2-7; TRBD1 agrees with 8 junctional bases. The DNA reads TGTGCCAGCAGCTTAGAATCAGGGGGCGACGAGCAGTACTTC. Translated, it gives CASSLESGGDEQYF.